This T cell receptor (beta chain) came from a study of blood T cell repertoires in COVID-19. Assignment of participants to cohorts was predicated upon participant-reported clinical history. Either two negative PCRs, clearance, or symptom resolution qualified Cohort 3 donors as recovered. Libraries were prepared by immunoSEQ multiplex PCR; TCRdb keeps only in-frame clonotypes and omits some of them. The repertoire holds about 300,000 clones, with 70% to 90% as singletons. The table lists this clone with a count of one. The material sequenced was PBMCs or T cells enriched from blood (not recorded which). The clonotype originates from a woman aged 25 to 39 who had recovered from COVID-19.

This CDR3 reads CATSPESSGEAFF. The DNA for the CDR3 is TGTGCCACCAGCCCCGAGAGTAGCGGTGAAGCTTTCTTT. This chain links TRBV15 with TRBJ1-1; D is ambiguous. This CDR3 is built from 13 residues. V lost 5 bases to trimming and J lost 7 bases, with 14 bases between them. CDR1 is LNHNV and CDR2 is YYDKDF in the germline V gene (reference sequence).